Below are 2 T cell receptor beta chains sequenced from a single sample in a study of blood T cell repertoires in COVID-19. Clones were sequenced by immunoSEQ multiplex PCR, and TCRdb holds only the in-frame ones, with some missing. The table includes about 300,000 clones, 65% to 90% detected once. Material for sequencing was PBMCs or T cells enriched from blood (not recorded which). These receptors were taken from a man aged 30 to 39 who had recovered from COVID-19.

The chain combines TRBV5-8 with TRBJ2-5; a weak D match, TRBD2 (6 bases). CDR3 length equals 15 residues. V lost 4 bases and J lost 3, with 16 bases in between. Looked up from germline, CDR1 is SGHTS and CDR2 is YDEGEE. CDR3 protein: CASSMRDPRKETQYF. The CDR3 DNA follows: TGTGCCAGCAGCATGCGGGATCCCCGGAAAGAGACCCAGTACTTC.

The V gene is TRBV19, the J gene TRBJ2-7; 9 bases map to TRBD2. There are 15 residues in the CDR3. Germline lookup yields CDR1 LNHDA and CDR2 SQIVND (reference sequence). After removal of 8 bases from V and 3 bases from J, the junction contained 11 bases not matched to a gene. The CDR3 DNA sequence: TGTGCCAGTCTAGGTGCGGGAGGGCGCGGCTACGAGCAGTACTTC. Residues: CASLGAGGRGYEQYF.